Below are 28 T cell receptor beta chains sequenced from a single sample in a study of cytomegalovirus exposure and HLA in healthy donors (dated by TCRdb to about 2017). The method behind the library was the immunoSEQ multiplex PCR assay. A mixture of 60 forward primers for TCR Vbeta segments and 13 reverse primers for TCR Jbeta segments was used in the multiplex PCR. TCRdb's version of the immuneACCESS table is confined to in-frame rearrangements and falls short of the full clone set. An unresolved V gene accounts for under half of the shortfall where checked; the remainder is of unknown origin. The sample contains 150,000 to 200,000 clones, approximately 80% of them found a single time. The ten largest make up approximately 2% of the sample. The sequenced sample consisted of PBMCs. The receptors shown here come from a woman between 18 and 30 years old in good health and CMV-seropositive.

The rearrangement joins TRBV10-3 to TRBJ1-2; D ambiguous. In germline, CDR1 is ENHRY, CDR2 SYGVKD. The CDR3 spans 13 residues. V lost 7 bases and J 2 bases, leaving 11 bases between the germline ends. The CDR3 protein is CAITGSFNYGYTF. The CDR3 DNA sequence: TGTGCCATCACGGGGAGCTTCAACTATGGCTACACCTTC.

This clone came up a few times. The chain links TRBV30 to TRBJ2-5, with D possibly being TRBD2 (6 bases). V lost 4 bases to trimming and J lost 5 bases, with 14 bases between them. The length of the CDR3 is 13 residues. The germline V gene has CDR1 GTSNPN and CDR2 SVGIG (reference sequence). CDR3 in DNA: TGTGCCTGGAACCTCGGGGGAGTTGAGACCCAGTACTTC. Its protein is CAWNLGGVETQYF.

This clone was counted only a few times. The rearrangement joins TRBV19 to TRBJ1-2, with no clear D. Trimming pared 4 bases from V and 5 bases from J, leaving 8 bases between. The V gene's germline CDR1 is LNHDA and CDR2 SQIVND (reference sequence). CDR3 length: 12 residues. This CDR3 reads CASSTGGYGYTF. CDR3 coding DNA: TGTGCCAGTAGTACAGGAGGATATGGCTACACCTTC.

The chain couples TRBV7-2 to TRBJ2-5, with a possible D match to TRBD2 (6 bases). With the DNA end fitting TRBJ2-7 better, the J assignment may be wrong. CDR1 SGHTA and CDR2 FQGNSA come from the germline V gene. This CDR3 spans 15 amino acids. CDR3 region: CASSLFVSGEYEQYF. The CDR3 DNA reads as TGTGCCAGCAGCTTATTTGTTAGCGGCGAATACGAGCAGTACTTC.

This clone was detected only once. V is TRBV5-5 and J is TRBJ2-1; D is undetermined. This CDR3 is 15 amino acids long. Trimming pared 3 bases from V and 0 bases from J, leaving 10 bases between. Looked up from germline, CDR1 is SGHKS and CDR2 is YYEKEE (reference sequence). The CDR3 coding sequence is TGTGCCAGCAGCTACTCACCGAGCTCCTACAATGAGCAGTTCTTC. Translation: CASSYSPSSYNEQFF.

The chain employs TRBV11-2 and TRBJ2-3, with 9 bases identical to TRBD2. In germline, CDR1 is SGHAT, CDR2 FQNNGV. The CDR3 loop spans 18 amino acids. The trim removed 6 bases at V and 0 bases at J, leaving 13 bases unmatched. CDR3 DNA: TGTGCCAGCAGTTTAAATGTCCTAGCGGGGCAGAGCACAGATACGCAGTATTTT. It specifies CASSLNVLAGQSTDTQYF.

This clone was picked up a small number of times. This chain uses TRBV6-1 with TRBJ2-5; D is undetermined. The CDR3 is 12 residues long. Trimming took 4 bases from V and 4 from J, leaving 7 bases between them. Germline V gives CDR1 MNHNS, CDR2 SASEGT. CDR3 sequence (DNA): TGTGCCAGCAGTGCAAAGAGAGAGACCCAGTACTTC. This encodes CASSAKRETQYF.

CDR3 region: CASSFAGTYNSPLHF. CDR3 nucleotides: TGTGCCAGCAGCTTCGCGGGGACTTATAATTCACCCCTCCACTTT. J is TRBJ1-6 and V is TRBV11-2, with D perhaps matching TRBD1 (5 bases). With 3 bases removed from V and 4 bases from J, the gap between germline ends came to 10 bases. The CDR3 consists of 15 residues. The germline CDR1 and CDR2 sequences are SGHAT and FQNNGV.

CDR3 amino acids: CASSYSGGNQPQHF. The DNA for the CDR3 is TGTGCCAGCAGTTACAGCGGAGGCAATCAGCCCCAGCATTTT. This sequence joins TRBV6-5 and TRBJ1-5; no clear D. V was clipped by 2 bases and J by 2 bases, with 7 bases between them. The V gene's germline CDR1 is MNHEY and CDR2 SVGAGI. The CDR3 sequence is 14 residues long.

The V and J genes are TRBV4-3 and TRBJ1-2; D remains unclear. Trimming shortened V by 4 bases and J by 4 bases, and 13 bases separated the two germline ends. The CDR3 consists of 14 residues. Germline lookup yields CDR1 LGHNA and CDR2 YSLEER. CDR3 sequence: CASSPWTGGYGYTF. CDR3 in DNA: TGCGCCAGCAGCCCCTGGACTGGCGGCTATGGCTACACCTTC.

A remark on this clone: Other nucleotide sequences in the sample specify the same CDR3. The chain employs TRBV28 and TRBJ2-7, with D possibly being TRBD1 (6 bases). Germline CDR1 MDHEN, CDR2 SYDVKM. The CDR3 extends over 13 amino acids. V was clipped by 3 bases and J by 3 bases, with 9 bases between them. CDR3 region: CASSFRGSYEQYF. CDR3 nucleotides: TGTGCCAGCAGTTTCAGGGGTAGCTACGAGCAGTACTTC.

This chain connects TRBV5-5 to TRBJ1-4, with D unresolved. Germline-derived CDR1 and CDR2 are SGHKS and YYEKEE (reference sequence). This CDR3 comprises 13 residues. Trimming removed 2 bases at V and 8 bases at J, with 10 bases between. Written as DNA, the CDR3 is TGTGCCAGCAGCTTCCTAACCGGGGAAAAACTGTTTTTT. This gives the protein CASSFLTGEKLFF.

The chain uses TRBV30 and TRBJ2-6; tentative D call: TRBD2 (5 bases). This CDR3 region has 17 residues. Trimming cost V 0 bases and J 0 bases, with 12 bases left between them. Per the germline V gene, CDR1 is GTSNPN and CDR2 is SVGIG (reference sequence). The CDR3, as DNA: TGTGCCTGGAGTGTCACTAGGGCCAGCTCTGGGGCCAACGTCCTGACTTTC. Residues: CAWSVTRASSGANVLTF.

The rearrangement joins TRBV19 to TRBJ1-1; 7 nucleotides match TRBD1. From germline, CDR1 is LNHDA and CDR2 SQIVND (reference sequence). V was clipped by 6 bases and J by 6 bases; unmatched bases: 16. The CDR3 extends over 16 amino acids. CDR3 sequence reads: CASRRTDRERRAEAFF. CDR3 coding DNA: TGTGCCAGTAGAAGAACCGACAGGGAACGGAGGGCTGAAGCTTTCTTT.

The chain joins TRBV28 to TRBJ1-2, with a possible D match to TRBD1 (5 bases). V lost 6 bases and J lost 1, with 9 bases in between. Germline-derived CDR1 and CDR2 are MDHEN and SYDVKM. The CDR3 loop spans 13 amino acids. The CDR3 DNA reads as TGTGCCAGCAGCGAAGACAGTAACTATGGCTACACCTTC. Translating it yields CASSEDSNYGYTF.

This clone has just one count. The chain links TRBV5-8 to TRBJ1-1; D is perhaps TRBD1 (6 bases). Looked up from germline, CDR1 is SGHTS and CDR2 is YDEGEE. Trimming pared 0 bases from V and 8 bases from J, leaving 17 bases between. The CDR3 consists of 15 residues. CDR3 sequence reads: CASSLAVGAPGEAFF. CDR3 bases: TGTGCCAGCAGCTTGGCGGTGGGGGCTCCCGGCGAAGCTTTCTTT.

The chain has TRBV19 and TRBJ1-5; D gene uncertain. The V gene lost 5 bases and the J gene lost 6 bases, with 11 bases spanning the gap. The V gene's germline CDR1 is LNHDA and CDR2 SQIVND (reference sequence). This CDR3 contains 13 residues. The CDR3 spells CASSPTDFQPQHF. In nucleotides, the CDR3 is TGTGCCAGTAGTCCGACCGACTTTCAGCCCCAGCATTTT.

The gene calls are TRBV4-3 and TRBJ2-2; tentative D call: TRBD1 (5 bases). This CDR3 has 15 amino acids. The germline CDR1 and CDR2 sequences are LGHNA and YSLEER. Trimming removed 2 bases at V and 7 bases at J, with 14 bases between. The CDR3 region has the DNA TGCGCCAGCAGCCAACGCCCAGGGCTTGGCGGGGAGCTGTTTTTT. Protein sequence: CASSQRPGLGGELFF.

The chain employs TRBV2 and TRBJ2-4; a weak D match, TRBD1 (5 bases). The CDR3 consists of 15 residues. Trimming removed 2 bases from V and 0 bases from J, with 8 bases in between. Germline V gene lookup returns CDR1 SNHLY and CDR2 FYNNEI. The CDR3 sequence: CASSEIRVAKNIQYF. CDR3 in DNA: TGTGCCAGCAGTGAAATCAGGGTAGCCAAAAACATTCAGTACTTC. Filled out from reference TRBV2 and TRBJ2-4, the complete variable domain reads EPEVTQTPSHQVTQMGQEVILRCVPISNHLYFYWYRQILGQKVEFLVSFYNNEISEKSEIFDDQFSVERPDGSNFTLKIRSTKLEDSAMYFCASSEIRVAKNIQYFGAGTRLSVL.

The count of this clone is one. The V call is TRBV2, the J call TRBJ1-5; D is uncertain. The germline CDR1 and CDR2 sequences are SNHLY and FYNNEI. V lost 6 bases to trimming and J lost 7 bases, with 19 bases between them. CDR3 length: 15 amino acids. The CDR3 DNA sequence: TGTGCCAGCAGCCTTGAGCGCAGTCTTGGGCAGCCCCAGCATTTT. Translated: CASSLERSLGQPQHF.

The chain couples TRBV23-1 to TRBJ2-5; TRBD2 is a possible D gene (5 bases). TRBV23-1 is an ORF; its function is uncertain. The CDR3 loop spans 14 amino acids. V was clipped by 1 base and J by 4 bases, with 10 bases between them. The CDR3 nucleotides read TGCGCCAGCAGTCAATATCGGGAAAGAGAGACCCAGTACTTC. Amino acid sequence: CASSQYRERETQYF.

The CDR3 DNA follows: TGTGCCAGCAGCCCAACAGGGTACTATGGCTACACCTTC. Translation gives CASSPTGYYGYTF. This chain links TRBV7-9 with TRBJ1-2; a weak D match, TRBD1 (6 bases). Germline V lookup: CDR1 SEHNR, CDR2 FQNEAQ (reference sequence). This CDR3 contains 13 residues. V was trimmed by 5 bases and J by 3 bases, leaving 10 bases between them.

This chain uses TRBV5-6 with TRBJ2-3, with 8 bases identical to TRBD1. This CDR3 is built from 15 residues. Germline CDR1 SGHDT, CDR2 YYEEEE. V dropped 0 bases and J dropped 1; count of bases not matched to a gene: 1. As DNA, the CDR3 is TGTGCCAGCAGCTTGGTGACAGGGGGCACAGATACGCAGTATTTT. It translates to CASSLVTGGTDTQYF.

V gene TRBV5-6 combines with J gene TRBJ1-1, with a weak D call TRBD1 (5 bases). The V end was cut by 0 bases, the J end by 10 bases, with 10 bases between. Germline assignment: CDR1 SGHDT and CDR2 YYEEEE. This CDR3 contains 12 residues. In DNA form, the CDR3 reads TGTGCCAGCAGCTTGGCCCAGGGTGGAGCTTTCTTT. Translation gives CASSLAQGGAFF.

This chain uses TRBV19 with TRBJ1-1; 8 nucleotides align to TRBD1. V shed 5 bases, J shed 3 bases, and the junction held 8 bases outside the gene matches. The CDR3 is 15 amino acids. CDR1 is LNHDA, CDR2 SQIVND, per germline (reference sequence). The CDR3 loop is CASSLLDRADTEAFF. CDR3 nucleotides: TGTGCCAGTAGTCTTTTGGACAGGGCGGACACTGAAGCTTTCTTT. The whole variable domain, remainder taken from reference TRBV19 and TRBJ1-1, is DGGITQSPKYLFRKEGQNVTLSCEQNLNHDAMYWYRQDPGQGLRLIYYSQIVNDFQKGDIAEGYSVSREKKESFPLTVTSAQKNPTAFYLCASSLLDRADTEAFFGQGTRLTVV.

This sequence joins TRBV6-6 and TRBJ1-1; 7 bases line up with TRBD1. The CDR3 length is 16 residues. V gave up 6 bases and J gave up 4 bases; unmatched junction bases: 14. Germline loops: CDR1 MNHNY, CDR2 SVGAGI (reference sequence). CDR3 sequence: CASSPYQQGSGTEAFF. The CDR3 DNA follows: TGTGCCAGCAGCCCCTACCAACAGGGGTCGGGCACTGAAGCTTTCTTT.

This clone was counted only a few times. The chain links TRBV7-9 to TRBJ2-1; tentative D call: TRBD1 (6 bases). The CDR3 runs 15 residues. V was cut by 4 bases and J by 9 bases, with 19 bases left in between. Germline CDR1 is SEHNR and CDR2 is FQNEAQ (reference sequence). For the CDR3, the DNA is TGTGCCAGCAGCTCTTCTATGGGGGCCCTCGGTGAGCAGTTCTTC. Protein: CASSSSMGALGEQFF.

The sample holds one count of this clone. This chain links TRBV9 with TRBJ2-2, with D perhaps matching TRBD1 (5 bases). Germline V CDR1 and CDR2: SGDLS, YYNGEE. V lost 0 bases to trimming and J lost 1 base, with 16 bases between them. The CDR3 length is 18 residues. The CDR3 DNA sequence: TGTGCCAGCAGCGTAGCTCCCCTTGGGGCACTGAACACCGGGGAGCTGTTTTTT. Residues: CASSVAPLGALNTGELFF.